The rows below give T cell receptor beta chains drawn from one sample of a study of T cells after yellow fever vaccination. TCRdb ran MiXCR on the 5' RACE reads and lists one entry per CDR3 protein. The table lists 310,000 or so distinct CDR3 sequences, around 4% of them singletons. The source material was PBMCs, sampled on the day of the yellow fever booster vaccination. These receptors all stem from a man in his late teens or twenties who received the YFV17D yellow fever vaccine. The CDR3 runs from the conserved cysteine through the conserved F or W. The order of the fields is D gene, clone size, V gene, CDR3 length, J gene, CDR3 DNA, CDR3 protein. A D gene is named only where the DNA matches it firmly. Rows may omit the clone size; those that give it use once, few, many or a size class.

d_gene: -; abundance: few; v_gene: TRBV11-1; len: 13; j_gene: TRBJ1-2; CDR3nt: TGTGCCAGCAGCTTGTCCCTTTACCGGGGACGCACCTTC; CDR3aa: CASSLSLYRGRTF
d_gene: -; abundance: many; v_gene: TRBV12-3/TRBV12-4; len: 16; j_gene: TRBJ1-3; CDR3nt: TGTGCCAGCCCTCCTCCCGGGGGGGGGATCGGAAACACCATATATTTT; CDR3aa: CASPPPGGGIGNTIYF
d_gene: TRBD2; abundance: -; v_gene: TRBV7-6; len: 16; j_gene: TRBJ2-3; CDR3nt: TGTGCCAGCAGCGGACTAGCGGGGGGACTCACAGATACGCAGTATTTT; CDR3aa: CASSGLAGGLTDTQYF
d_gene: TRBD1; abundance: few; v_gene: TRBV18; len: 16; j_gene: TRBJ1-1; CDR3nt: TGTGCCAGCTCACCGGGACAGGGTACGATGAACACTGAAGCTTTCTTT; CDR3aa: CASSPGQGTMNTEAFF
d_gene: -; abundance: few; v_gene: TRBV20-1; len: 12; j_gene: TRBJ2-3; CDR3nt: TGCAGCGGGGCCCAGGGACAAGATACGCAGTATTTT; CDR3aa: CSGAQGQDTQYF
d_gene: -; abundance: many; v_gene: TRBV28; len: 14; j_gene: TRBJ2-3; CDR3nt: TGTGCCAGCAGCCCGGAGAGTAGCACAGATACGCAGTATTTT; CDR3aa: CASSPESSTDTQYF
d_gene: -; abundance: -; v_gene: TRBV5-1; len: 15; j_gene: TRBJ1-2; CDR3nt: TGCGCCAGCAGCTTGGACGGGACCCTAAACTATGGCTACACCTTC; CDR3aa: CASSLDGTLNYGYTF
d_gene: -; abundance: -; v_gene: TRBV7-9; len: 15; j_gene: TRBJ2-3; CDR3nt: TGTGCCAGCAGCCCCCCACTAGTTGGGGCAGATACGGAGTATTTT; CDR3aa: CASSPPLVGADTEYF
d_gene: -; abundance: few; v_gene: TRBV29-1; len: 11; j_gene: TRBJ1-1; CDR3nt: TGCAGCGTTCTAGGGGGAACTGAAGCTTTCTTT; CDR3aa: CSVLGGTEAFF
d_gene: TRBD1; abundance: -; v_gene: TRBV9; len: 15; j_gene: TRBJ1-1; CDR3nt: TGTGCCAGCAGCGCCCCTCAGGGGGTAGGGACTGAAGCTTTCTTT; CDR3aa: CASSAPQGVGTEAFF
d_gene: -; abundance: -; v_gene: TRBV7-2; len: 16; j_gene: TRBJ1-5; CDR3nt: TGTGCCAGCAGCTTAGAGTGGTCAGGGCTTAATCAGCCCCAGCATTTT; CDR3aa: CASSLEWSGLNQPQHF
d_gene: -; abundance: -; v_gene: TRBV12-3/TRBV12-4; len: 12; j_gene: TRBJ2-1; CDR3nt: TGTGCCAGCAGTTACCACGAAAAAGATCAGTTCTTC; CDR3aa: CASSYHEKDQFF
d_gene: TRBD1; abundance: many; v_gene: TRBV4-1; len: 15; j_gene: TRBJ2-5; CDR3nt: TGCGCCAGCAGCCCGGGGACAGGGGAAAAGGAGACCCAGTACTTC; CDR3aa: CASSPGTGEKETQYF
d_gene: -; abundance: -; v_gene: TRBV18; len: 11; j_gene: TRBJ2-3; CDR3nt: TGTGCCAGCTCACCACAGGATACGCAGTATTTT; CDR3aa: CASSPQDTQYF
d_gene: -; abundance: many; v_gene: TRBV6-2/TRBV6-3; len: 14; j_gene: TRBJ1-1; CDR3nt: TGTGCCAGCATTCCCCGGGACTGGGGCACTGAAGCTTTCTTT; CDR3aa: CASIPRDWGTEAFF
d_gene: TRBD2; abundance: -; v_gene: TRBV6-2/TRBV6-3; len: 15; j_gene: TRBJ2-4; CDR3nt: TGTGCCAGCAGTGTACTCGGGGGGGTCAAAAACATTCAGTACTTC; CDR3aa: CASSVLGGVKNIQYF
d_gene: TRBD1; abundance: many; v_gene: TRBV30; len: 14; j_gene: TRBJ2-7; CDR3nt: TGTGCCTGGAGTGTATTGGGGGACAGGGGCGAGCAGTACTTC; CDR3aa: CAWSVLGDRGEQYF
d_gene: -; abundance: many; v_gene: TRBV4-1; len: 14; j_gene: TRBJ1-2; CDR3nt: TGCGCCAGCAGCCCGGGACGGGGGGATTATGGCTACACCTTC; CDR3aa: CASSPGRGDYGYTF
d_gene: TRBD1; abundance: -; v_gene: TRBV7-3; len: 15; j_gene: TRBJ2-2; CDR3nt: TGTGCCAGCAGCAAGGACAGGGGGGGCACCGGGGAGCTGTTTTTT; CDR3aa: CASSKDRGGTGELFF
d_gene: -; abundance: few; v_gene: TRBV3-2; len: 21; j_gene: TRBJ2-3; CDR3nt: TGTGCCAGCAGCCAAGACCGGACTAGCGGGGGGCGGAGAAAACGCACAGATACGCAGTATTTT; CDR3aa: CASSQDRTSGGRRKRTDTQYF
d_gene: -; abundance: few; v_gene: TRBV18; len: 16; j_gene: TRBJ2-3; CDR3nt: TGTGCCAGCTCACCGTCGGGAGCGGGTGGCACAGATACGCAGTATTTT; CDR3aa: CASSPSGAGGTDTQYF
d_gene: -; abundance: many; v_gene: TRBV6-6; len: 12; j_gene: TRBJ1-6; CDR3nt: TGTGCCAGCAGTTACGTGGGAGGACCCCTCCACTTT; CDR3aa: CASSYVGGPLHF
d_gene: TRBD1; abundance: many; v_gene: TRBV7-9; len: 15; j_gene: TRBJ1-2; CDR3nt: TGTGCCAGCAGCTTTGGACAGGGGGTTAACTATGGCTACACCTTC; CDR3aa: CASSFGQGVNYGYTF
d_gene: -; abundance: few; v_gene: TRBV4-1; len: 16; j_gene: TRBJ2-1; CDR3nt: TGCGCCAGCAGCCAACCCATTAGAACCCGAGACAATGAGCAGTTCTTC; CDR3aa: CASSQPIRTRDNEQFF
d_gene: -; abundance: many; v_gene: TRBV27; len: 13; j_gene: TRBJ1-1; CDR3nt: TGTGCCAGCAGTCCCCGCCGGTTTGCTGAAGCTTTCTTT; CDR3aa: CASSPRRFAEAFF